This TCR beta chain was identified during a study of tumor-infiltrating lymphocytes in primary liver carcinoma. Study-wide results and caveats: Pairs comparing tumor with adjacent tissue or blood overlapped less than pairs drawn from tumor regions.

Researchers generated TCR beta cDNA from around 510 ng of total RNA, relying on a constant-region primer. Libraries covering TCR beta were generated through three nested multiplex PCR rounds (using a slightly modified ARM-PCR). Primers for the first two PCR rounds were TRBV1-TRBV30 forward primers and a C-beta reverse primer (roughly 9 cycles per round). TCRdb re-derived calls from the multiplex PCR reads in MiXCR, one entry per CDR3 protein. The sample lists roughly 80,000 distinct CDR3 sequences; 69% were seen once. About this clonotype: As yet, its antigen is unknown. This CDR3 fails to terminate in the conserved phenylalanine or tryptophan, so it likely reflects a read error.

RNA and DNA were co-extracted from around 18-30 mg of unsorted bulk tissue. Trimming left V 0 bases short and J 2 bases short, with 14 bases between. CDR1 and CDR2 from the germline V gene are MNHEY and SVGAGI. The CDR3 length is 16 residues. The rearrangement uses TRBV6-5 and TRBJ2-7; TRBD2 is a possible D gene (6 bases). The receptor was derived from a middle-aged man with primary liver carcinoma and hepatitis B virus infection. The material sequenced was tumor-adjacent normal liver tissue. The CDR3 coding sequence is TGTGCCAGCAGTTACTCCCCAGGAGGGAAGGCCTACGAGCAGTACTTA. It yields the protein CASSYSPGGKAYEQYL.